Each of the 24 T cell receptor beta chains below was sequenced from the same sample in a study of CD8 T cells in Susac syndrome. When the RNA was reverse transcribed, random hexamers were used with an input of about 0.45 to 1 ug. TCRdb ran MiXCR on the immunoSEQ multiplex PCR reads and lists one entry per CDR3 protein. The sample carries about 110,000 distinct CDR3 sequences, roughly 94% recorded once. Sequenced: CD8+ T cells from PBMCs. The receptor set was obtained from a human donor with Susac syndrome.

Only one count was recorded for this clonotype. The rearrangement links TRBV12-3 or TRBV12-4 to TRBJ2-7; 10 bases fit TRBD1. The CDR3 loop spans 15 amino acids. V lost 5 bases, J lost 9 bases, and 13 bases stayed unmatched. The CDR3 loop reads CASSDPGTGDDGQYF. DNA of the CDR3: TGTGCCAGCAGTGACCCCGGGACAGGGGATGACGGGCAGTACTTC.

The chain carries TRBV13 and TRBJ1-6, with 8 bases matching TRBD1. The CDR3 loop spans 17 amino acids. Germline CDR1 reads PRHDT; CDR2 reads FYEKMQ (reference sequence). With V trimmed by 3 bases and J by 7 bases, 11 bases remained unmatched. CDR3 coding DNA: TGTGCCAGCAGCTTCAGGGGACAGGACAGTCCCAATTCACCCCTCCACTTT. As protein: CASSFRGQDSPNSPLHF.

In this sample, this clonotype turned up once. CDR3 in DNA: TGTGCCAGCAGTGCGCGGGACGGCCTCTACGAGCAGTACTTC. Its translation: CASSARDGLYEQYF. V usage is TRBV2 and J usage is TRBJ2-7; D is perhaps TRBD2 (6 bases). V was clipped by 4 bases and J by 3 bases, with 13 bases between them. Germline-derived CDR1 and CDR2 are SNHLY and FYNNEI. CDR3 length: 14 residues.

The chain uses TRBV5-8 and TRBJ2-4; tentative D call: TRBD1 (7 bases). Per the germline V gene, CDR1 is SGHTS and CDR2 is YDEGEE. Trimming took 4 bases from V and 7 from J, leaving 12 bases between them. This CDR3 has 13 residues. The CDR3 DNA reads as TGTGCCAGCAGCGCGACAGGGACTAACATTCAGTACTTC. As protein: CASSATGTNIQYF. Variable domain in full (rest from reference TRBV5-8 and TRBJ2-4): EAGVTQSPTHLIKTRGQQATLRCSPISGHTSVYWYQQALGLGLQFLLWYDEGEERNRGNFPPRFSGRQFPNYSSELNVNALELEDSALYLCASSATGTNIQYFGAGTRLSVL.

The chain joins TRBV27 to TRBJ2-5, with D uncertain. This CDR3 has 14 amino acids. In germline, CDR1 is MNHEY, CDR2 SMNVEV (reference sequence). Trimming took off 1 base at V and 5 bases at J, with 11 bases between the two ends. The CDR3 region has the DNA TGTGCCAGCAGTTTATTAGGCAGTGGGGAGACCCAGTACTTC. Translated: CASSLLGSGETQYF.

This sequence joins TRBV7-8 and TRBJ1-5; TRBD1 agrees at 9 bases. CDR3 length: 14 residues. V lost 7 bases to trimming and J lost 7 bases; unmatched junction nucleotides: 8. Germline V gives CDR1 SGHVS, CDR2 FQNEAQ. CDR3 residues: CASNPGTGRQPQHF. The CDR3 nucleotides are TGTGCCAGCAACCCCGGGACAGGGAGACAGCCCCAGCATTTT.

CDR3 nucleotide sequence: TGTGCCAGCAGTTACTCCCTAGGGGGATCCTACGAGCAGTACTTC. This gives the protein CASSYSLGGSYEQYF. The chain employs TRBV6-5 and TRBJ2-7; tentatively, D is TRBD1 (6 bases). In germline, CDR1 is MNHEY, CDR2 SVGAGI. The CDR3 consists of 15 residues. V was shortened by 0 bases and J by 1 base, with 10 bases between the two germline ends.

This chain joins TRBV20-1 and TRBJ2-3, with 14 bases matching TRBD2. The CDR3 has 14 residues. In germline, CDR1 is DFQATT, CDR2 SNEGSKA (reference sequence). The junction had 7 bases not matched to a gene; V was cut back by 4 bases and J by 10 bases. As DNA, the CDR3 is TGCAGTGCTACCCCCGGGACTAGCGGGGGTGCGCAGTATTTT. Translated, it gives CSATPGTSGGAQYF.

This sequence joins TRBV6-6 and TRBJ2-3, with a tentative D call TRBD1 (6 bases). Trimming left V 6 bases short and J 4 bases short, with 14 bases between. Germline V gene data show CDR1 as MNHNY and CDR2 as SVGAGI (reference sequence). There are 14 residues in the CDR3. DNA for the CDR3: TGTGCCAGCAGGCATGGACAGCGTGCAGATACGCAGTATTTT. Translation gives CASRHGQRADTQYF.

The chain recombines TRBV7-6 with TRBJ2-1, with 9 bases fitting TRBD2. Trimming took 2 bases from V and 4 from J; bases not matched to a gene: 9. Per the germline V gene, CDR1 is SGHVS and CDR2 is FNYEAQ. The CDR3 has 17 amino acids. Here the CDR3 DNA reads TGTGCCAGCAGCTTATGGGGGCGCGGGGGGGGTTACAATGAGCAGTTCTTC. Translation: CASSLWGRGGGYNEQFF.

V is TRBV15 and J is TRBJ2-1; TRBD2 matches 9 bases. CDR3 size: 18 residues. V was pared by 3 bases and J by 7 bases, with 16 bases of the junction left unmatched. CDR1 is LNHNV and CDR2 is YYDKDF in the germline V gene (reference sequence). CDR3 nucleotide sequence: TGTGCCACCAGCAGGGAGAGGGGTAGCGGGGGCCCAGGGAATGAGCAGTTCTTC. Encoded protein: CATSRERGSGGPGNEQFF.

The chain has TRBV9 and TRBJ2-1, with 8 bases lining up with TRBD2. Germline V gives CDR1 SGDLS, CDR2 YYNGEE. The CDR3 contains 16 residues. J was trimmed by 4 bases and V by 0 bases; bases with no gene match: 6. CDR3 coding DNA: TGTGCCAGCAGCGTAGAGGCCAGCGGGGGTTACAATGAGCAGTTCTTC. Protein: CASSVEASGGYNEQFF.

This clonotype appeared a single time. This chain uses TRBV9 with TRBJ2-7, with TRBD1 matching 8 bases. There are 13 residues in the CDR3. CDR1 is SGDLS and CDR2 is YYNGEE in the germline V gene. V was pared by 3 bases and J by 4 bases, with 3 bases of the junction left unmatched. The DNA for the CDR3 is TGTGCCAGCAGCGCTACAGGGGGTTACGAGCAGTACTTC. Amino acids: CASSATGGYEQYF.

J is TRBJ2-3 and V is TRBV15; tentatively, D is TRBD1 or TRBD2 (5 bases each). The germline gives CDR1 LNHNV, CDR2 YYDKDF (reference sequence). The CDR3 is made up of 14 amino acids. The V end was cut by 5 bases, the J end by 6 bases, with 15 bases between. The CDR3 region has the DNA TGTGCCACCAGCGAGGGGCAGGGCGCGGATACGCAGTATTTT. Protein sequence: CATSEGQGADTQYF.

This clonotype was seen a few times. This chain uses TRBV4-1 with TRBJ1-5; D is unclear. Germline CDR1 MGHRA, CDR2 YSYEKL. The length of the CDR3 is 14 residues. Between the trimmed V and J ends, which lost 0 bases and 1 base, there was a span of 4 bases. The CDR3 DNA is TGCGCCAGCAGCCAAGAGGGCAGCAATCAGCCCCAGCATTTT. Protein: CASSQEGSNQPQHF.

The rearrangement uses TRBV19 and TRBJ2-7, with TRBD1 matching over 11 bases. The CDR3 is 16 amino acids. Germline V lookup: CDR1 LNHDA, CDR2 SQIVND (reference sequence). The junction had 10 bases not matched to a gene; V was cut back by 6 bases and J by 3 bases. The chain's CDR3 is CASSEGDRGILYEQYF. Written as DNA, the CDR3 is TGTGCCAGTAGCGAAGGGGACAGGGGGATCCTCTACGAGCAGTACTTC.

The gene calls are TRBV13 and TRBJ2-1; maybe TRBD2 (5 bases). V was clipped by 0 bases and J by 4 bases, with 19 bases between them. Germline V gene data show CDR1 as PRHDT and CDR2 as FYEKMQ (reference sequence). This CDR3 contains 18 residues. The CDR3, as DNA: TGTGCCAGCAGCTTAGGCCCCTCAACTAGGAGCCTGTACAATGAGCAGTTCTTC. Protein: CASSLGPSTRSLYNEQFF.

The J gene is TRBJ1-1, the V gene TRBV4-2; 8 nucleotides agree with TRBD1. This CDR3 has 14 residues. Losses at the gene ends were 3 bases for V and 5 bases for J; bases not matched to a gene: 5. Germline V lookup: CDR1 LGHNA, CDR2 YNFKEQ. The CDR3 loop is CASSHPTGGTEAFF. The CDR3 DNA reads as TGTGCCAGCAGCCATCCAACAGGGGGGACTGAAGCTTTCTTT.

V usage is TRBV7-9 and J usage is TRBJ2-1; unclear D gene. Trimming left V 2 bases short and J 3 bases short, with 5 bases between. Per the germline V gene, CDR1 is SEHNR and CDR2 is FQNEAQ (reference sequence). The CDR3 contains 13 residues. CDR3 bases: TGTGCCAGCAGCTTACCTAACTACAATGAGCAGTTCTTC. Translated, it gives CASSLPNYNEQFF.

This chain uses TRBV20-1 with TRBJ2-7; 8 nucleotides match TRBD2. Germline CDR1 is DFQATT and CDR2 is SNEGSKA (reference sequence). The CDR3 is 14 amino acids. V gave up 2 bases and J gave up 4 bases; unmatched junction bases: 7. The DNA for the CDR3 is TGCAGTGCTAGATGGCGCGGGGGGTTGTACGAGCAGTACTTC. It encodes CSARWRGGLYEQYF.

The V call is TRBV20-1, the J call TRBJ2-1; D unclear. The CDR3 is made up of 12 amino acids. V shed 3 bases and J shed 6 bases, with 9 bases lying between them. Germline V gene sequence: CDR1 DFQATT, CDR2 SNEGSKA (reference sequence). This CDR3 is CSARSTRNEQFF. The CDR3 DNA sequence: TGCAGTGCTAGGTCGACCCGCAATGAGCAGTTCTTC.

V gene TRBV11-2 combines with J gene TRBJ2-3, with 7 bases fitting TRBD2. This CDR3 is 16 amino acids long. CDR1 is SGHAT, CDR2 FQNNGV, per germline. Losses at the gene ends were 2 bases for V and 5 bases for J; bases not matched to a gene: 10. The DNA of the CDR3 is TGTGCCAGCAGCTTATCCGCTAGCGGAAACGAAGATACGCAGTATTTT. As protein: CASSLSASGNEDTQYF.

The rearrangement uses TRBV9 and TRBJ1-2; D uncertain. The germline CDR1 and CDR2 sequences are SGDLS and YYNGEE. V was shortened by 0 bases and J by 3 bases, with 12 bases between the two germline ends. CDR3 length: 15 amino acids. The DNA for the CDR3 is TGTGCCAGCAGCGTAGGGGAGGGAATAGACTATGGCTACACCTTC. Its translation is CASSVGEGIDYGYTF.

The CDR3: CSARGTDTPYEQYF. In DNA form, the CDR3 reads TGCAGTGCTAGAGGTACGGACACTCCCTACGAGCAGTACTTC. The J gene is TRBJ2-7, the V gene TRBV20-1, with D perhaps TRBD1 (5 bases). The V end lost 1 base, the J end lost 2 bases, and 12 bases lay between the germline ends. There are 14 residues in the CDR3. Germline V lookup: CDR1 DFQATT, CDR2 SNEGSKA (reference sequence).